This TCR beta chain was recorded in a study of blood T cell repertoires in COVID-19. Study summary: Collection of acute and convalescent COVID-19 samples took place in the United States, Italy and Spain.

The repertoire was sequenced with immunoSEQ multiplex PCR; TCRdb's copy has only in-frame clones and lacks some. The sample holds a few hundred thousand clones, roughly four fifths seen once. Those enrolled, adults aged about 18 to 95 years, came from 24 US areas. Cohorts were determined from participant-reported clinical history. Each recovered donor of Cohort 3 presented with two negative PCRs, clearance, or symptom resolution. V was clipped by 0 bases and J by 1 base, with 6 bases between them. The CDR3 consists of 14 residues. The germline gives CDR1 LGHDT, CDR2 YNNKEL (reference sequence). The clonotype was recovered from a woman between 50 and 59 years old who had recovered from COVID-19. The rearrangement uses TRBV3-1 (or the pseudogene TRBV3-2) and TRBJ1-1; no reliable D call. The sequenced sample consisted of PBMCs or T cells enriched from blood (not recorded which). CDR3 protein: CASSQEAPNTEAFF. DNA for the CDR3: TGTGCCAGCAGCCAAGAGGCCCCGAACACTGAAGCTTTCTTT.